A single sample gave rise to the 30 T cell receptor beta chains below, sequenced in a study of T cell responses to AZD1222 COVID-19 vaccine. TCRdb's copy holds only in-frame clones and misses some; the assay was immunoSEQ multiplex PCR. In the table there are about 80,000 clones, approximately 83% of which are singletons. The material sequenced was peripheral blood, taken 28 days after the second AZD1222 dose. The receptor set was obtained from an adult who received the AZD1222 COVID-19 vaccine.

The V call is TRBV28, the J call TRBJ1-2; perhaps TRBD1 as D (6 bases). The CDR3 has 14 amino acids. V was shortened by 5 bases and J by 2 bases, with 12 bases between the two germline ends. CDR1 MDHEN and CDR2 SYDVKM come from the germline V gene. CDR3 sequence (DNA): TGTGCCAGCAGTCCCGGGACATCCAACTATGGCTACACCTTC. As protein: CASSPGTSNYGYTF.

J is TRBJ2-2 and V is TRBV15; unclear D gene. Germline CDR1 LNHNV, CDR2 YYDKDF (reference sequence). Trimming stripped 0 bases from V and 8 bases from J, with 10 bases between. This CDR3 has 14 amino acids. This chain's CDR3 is CATSRDPGLGELFF. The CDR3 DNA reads TGTGCCACCAGCAGAGATCCTGGGCTAGGGGAGCTGTTTTTT.

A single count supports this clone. This chain's CDR3 is CASSPPREQVYGYTF. The CDR3 bases are TGTGCCAGCTCACCACCACGGGAGCAGGTCTATGGCTACACCTTC. V is TRBV18 and J is TRBJ1-2; D is unclear. From germline, CDR1 is KGHSH and CDR2 LQKENI. V was trimmed by 0 bases and J by 4 bases, leaving 12 bases between them. The CDR3 has 15 amino acids.

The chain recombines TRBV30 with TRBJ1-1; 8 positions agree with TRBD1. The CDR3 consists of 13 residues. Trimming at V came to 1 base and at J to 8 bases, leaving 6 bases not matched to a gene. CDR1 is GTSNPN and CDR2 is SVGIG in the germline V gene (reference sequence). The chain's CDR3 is CAWSGAGGLEAFF. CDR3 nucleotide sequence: TGTGCCTGGAGTGGGGCAGGGGGCCTGGAAGCTTTCTTT.

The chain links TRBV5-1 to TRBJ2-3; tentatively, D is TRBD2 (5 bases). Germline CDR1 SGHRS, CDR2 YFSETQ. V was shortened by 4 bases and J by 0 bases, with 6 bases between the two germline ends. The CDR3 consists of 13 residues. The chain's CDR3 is CASSRTSTDTQYF. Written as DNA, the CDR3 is TGCGCCAGCAGCCGGACTAGCACAGATACGCAGTATTTT.

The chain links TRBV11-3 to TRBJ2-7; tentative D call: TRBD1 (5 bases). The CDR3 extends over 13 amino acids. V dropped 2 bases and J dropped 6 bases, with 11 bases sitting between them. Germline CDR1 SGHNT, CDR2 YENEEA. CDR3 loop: CASSLLQGSEQYF. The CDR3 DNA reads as TGTGCCAGCAGCTTATTGCAGGGCTCCGAGCAGTACTTC.

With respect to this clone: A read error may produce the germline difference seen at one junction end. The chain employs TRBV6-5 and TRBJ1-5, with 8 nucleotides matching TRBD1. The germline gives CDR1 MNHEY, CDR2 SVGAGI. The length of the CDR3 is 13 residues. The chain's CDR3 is CASSPGGNQPQHF. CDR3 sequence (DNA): TGTGCCAGCAGTCCAGGGGGCAACCAGCCCCAGCATTTT.

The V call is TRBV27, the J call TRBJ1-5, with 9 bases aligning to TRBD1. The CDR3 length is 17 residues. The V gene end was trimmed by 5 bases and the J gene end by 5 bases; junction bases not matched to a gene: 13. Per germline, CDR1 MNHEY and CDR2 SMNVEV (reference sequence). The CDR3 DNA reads TGTGCCAGCAGTATCCGCCGGGACAGGGATGGCCATCAGCCCCAGCATTTT. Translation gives CASSIRRDRDGHQPQHF.

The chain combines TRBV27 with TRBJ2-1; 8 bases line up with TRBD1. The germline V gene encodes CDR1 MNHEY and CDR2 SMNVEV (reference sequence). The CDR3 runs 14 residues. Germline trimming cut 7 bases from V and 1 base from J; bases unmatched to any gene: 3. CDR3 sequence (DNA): TGTGCCAGCAACACAGGGGGGTCCTACAATGAGCAGTTCTTC. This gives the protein CASNTGGSYNEQFF.

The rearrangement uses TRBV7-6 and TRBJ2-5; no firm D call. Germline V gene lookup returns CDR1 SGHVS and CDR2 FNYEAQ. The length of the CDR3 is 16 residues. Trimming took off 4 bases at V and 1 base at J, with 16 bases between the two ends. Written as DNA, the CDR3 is TGTGCCAGCAGCTCCGAAGGCCTGAACCCCCAAGAGACCCAGTACTTC. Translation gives CASSSEGLNPQETQYF. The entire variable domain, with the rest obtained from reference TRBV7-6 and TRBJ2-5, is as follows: GAGVSQSPRYKVTKRGQDVALRCDPISGHVSLYWYRQALGQGPEFLTYFNYEAQQDKSGLPNDRFSAERPEGSISTLTIQRTEQRDSAMYRCASSSEGLNPQETQYFGPGTRLLVL.

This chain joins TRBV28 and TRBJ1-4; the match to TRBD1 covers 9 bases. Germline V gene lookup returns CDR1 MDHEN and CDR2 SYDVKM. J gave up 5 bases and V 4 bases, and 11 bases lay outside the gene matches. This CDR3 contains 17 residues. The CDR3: CASSSITRDRDNEKLFF. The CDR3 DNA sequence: TGTGCCAGCAGTTCAATCACCCGGGACAGGGACAATGAAAAACTGTTTTTT.

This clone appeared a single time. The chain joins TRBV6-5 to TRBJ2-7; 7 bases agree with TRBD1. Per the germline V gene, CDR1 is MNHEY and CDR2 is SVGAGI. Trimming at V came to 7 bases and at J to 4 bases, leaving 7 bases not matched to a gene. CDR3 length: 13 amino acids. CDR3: CASIAATGYEQYF. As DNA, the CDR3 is TGTGCCAGCATAGCCGCGACAGGGTACGAGCAGTACTTC.

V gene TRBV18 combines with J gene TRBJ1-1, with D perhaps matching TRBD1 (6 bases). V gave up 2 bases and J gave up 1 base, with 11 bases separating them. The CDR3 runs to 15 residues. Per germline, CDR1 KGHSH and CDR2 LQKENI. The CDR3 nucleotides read TGTGCCAGCTCACCAACAGGGTCGAGGAACACTGAAGCTTTCTTT. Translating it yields CASSPTGSRNTEAFF. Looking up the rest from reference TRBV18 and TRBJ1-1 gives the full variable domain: NAGVMQNPRHLVRRRGQEARLRCSPMKGHSHVYWYRQLPEEGLKFMVYLQKENIIDESGMPKERFSAEFPKEGPSILRIQQVVRGDSAAYFCASSPTGSRNTEAFFGQGTRLTVV.

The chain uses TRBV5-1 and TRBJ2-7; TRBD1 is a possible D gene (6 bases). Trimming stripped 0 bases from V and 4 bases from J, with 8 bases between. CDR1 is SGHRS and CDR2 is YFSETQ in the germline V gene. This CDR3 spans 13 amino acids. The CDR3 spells CASSLVQGYEQYF. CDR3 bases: TGCGCCAGCAGCTTGGTTCAGGGGTACGAGCAGTACTTC.

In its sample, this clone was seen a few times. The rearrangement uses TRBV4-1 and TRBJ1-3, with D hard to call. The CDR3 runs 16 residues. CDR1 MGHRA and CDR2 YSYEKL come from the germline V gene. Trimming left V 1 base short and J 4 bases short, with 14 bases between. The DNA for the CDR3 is TGCGCCAGCAGCCAAGGCGGCAGCTCGAGGGGAAACACCATATATTTT. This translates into CASSQGGSSRGNTIYF.

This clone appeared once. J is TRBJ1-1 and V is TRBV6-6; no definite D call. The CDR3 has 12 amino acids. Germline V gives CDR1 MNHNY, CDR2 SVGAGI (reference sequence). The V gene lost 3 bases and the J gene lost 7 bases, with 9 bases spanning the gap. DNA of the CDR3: TGTGCCAGCAGTTATAACCGAGATGAAGCTTTCTTT. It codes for CASSYNRDEAFF.

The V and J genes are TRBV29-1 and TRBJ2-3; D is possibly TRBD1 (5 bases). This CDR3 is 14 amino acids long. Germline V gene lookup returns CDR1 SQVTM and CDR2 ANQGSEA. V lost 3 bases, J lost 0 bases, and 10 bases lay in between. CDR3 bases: TGCAGCGTTGAGGCAGGGTTAAGCACAGATACGCAGTATTTT. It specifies CSVEAGLSTDTQYF.

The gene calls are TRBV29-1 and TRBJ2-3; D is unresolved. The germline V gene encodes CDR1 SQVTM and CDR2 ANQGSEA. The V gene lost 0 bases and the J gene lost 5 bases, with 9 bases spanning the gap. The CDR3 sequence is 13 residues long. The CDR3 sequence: CSVEDGNIDTQYF. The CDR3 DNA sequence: TGCAGCGTTGAAGATGGGAACATAGATACGCAGTATTTT.

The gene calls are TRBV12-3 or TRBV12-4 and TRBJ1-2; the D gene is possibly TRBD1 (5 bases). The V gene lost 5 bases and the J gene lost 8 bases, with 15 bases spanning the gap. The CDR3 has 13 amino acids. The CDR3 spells CASSPQQVGGYTF. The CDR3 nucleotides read TGTGCCAGCAGTCCCCAACAGGTAGGGGGCTACACCTTC.

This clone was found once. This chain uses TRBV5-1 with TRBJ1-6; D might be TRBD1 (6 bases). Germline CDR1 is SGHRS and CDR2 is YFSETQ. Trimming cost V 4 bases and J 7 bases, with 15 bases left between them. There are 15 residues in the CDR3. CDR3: CASSNADRGNSPLHF. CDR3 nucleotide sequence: TGCGCCAGCAGCAATGCGGACAGAGGAAATTCACCCCTCCACTTT.

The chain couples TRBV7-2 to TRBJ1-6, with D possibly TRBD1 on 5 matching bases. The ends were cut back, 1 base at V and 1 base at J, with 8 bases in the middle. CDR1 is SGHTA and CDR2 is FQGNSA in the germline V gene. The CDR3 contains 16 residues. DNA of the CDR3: TGTGCCAGCAGCTTAGGGGGGGAATCCTATAATTCACCCCTCCACTTT. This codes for CASSLGGESYNSPLHF.

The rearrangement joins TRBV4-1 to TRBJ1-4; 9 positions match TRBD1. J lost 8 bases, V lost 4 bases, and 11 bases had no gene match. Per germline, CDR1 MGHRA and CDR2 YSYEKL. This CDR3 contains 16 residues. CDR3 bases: TGCGCCAGCAGCCCTACACCGGACAGGGGAACGGAAAAACTGTTTTTT. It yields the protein CASSPTPDRGTEKLFF.

The CDR3 reads CASSPRTGQGVGYTF. In nucleotides, the CDR3 is TGTGCCAGCAGCCCGCGAACGGGACAGGGGGTCGGCTACACCTTC. V usage is TRBV3-1 (or the pseudogene TRBV3-2) and J usage is TRBJ1-2, with 11 nucleotides matching TRBD1. This CDR3 spans 15 amino acids. Germline V gives CDR1 LGHDT, CDR2 YNNKEL (reference sequence). V was clipped by 4 bases and J by 8 bases; unmatched bases: 9.

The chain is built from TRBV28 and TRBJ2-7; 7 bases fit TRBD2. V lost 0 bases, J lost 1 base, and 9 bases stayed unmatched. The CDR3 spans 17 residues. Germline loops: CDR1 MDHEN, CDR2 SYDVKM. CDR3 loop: CASSLWGGGDLSYEQYF. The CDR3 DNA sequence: TGTGCCAGCAGTTTATGGGGCGGGGGAGATTTATCCTACGAGCAGTACTTC. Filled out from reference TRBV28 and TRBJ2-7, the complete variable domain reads DVKVTQSSRYLVKRTGEKVFLECVQDMDHENMFWYRQDPGLGLRLIYFSYDVKMKEKGDIPEGYSVSREKKERFSLILESASTNQTSMYLCASSLWGGGDLSYEQYFGPGTRLTVT.

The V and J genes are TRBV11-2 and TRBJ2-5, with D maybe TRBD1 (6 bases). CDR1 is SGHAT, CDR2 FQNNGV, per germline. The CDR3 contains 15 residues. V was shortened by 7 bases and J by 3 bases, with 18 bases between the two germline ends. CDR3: CASNVIGDIKETQYF. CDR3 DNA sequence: TGTGCCAGCAACGTAATTGGGGACATCAAAGAGACCCAGTACTTC.

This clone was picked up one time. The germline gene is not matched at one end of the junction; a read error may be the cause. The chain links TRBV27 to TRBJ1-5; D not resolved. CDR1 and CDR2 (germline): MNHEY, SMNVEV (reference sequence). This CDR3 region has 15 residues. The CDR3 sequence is CASSPTPRFNRPQHF. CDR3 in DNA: TGTGCCAGCAGTCCGACACCGCGCTTTAATCGGCCCCAGCATTTT.

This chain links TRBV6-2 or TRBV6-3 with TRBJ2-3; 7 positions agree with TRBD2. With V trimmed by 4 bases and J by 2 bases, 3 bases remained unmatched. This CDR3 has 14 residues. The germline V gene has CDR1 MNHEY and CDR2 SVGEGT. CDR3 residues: CASSSLAVTDTQYF. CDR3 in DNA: TGTGCCAGCAGTTCTCTAGCGGTCACAGATACGCAGTATTTT.

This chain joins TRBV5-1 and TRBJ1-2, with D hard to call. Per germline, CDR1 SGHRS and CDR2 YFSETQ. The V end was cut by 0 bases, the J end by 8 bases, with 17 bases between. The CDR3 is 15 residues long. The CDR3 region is CASSLEPGSYVGYTF. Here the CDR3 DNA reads TGCGCCAGCAGCTTGGAACCGGGATCTTATGTGGGCTACACCTTC.

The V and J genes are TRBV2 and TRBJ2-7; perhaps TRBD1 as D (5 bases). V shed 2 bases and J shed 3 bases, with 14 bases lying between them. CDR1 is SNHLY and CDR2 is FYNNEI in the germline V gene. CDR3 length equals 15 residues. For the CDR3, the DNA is TGTGCCAGCAGTGAATTGGGGCAGGATTACTACGAGCAGTACTTC. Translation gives CASSELGQDYYEQYF.

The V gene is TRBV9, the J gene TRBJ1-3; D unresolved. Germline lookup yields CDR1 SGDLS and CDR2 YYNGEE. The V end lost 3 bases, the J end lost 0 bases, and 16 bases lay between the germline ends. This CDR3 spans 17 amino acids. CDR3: CASSGGGWTDSGNTIYF. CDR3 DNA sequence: TGTGCCAGCAGCGGGGGAGGGTGGACTGACTCTGGAAACACCATATATTTT.